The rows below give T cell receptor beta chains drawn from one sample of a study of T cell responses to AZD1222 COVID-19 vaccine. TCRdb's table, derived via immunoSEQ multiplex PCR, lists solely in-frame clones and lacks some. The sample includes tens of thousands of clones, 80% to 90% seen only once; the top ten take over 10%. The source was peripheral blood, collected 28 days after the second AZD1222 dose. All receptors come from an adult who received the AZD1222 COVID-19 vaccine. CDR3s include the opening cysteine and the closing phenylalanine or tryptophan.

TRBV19	CASKETRGGNEKLFF
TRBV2	CASSQGTGANYGYTF
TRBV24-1	CATSDLGRNYGYTF
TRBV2	CASTEDRDYGYTF
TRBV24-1	CATSGLGRTGELFF
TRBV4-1	CASSQDAGSRQPQHF
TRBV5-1	CASSAGVGQPQHF
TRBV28	CASGTAANYGYTF
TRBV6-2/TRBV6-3	CASSYSSGGQYF
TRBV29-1	CSVAYRTQDRTEAFF
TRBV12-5	CASGLVSHTYGYTF
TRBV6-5	CASSYSGTFYNSPLHF